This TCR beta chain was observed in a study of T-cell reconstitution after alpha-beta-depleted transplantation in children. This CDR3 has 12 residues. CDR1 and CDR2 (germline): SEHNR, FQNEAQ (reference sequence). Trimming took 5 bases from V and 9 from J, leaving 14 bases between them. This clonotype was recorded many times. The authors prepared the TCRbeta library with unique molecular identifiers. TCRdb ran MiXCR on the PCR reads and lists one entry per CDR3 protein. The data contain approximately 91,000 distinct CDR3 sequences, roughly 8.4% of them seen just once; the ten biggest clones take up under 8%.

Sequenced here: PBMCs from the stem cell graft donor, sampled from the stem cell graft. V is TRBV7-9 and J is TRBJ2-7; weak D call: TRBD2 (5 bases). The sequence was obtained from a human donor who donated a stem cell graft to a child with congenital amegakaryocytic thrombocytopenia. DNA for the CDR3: TGTGCCAGCAGCCTGGACTTGCCGCGGCAGTACTTC. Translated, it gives CASSLDLPRQYF.